The rows below give T cell receptor beta chains drawn from one sample of a study of breast tumors, draining lymph nodes, adjacent tissues. In TCRdb, the multiplex PCR reads were re-called with MiXCR into one record per CDR3 protein. The data show 60,000 to 65,000 distinct CDR3 sequences, roughly 57% seen once. The specimen sequenced was breast tumor tissue. These receptors were taken from a female donor with breast cancer. Some clones in this sample may be carry-over from other donors' samples. Both conserved end residues are part of each CDR3. A D gene is named only where the DNA matches it firmly. Clone size is stated in some rows and not others, as once, few, many or a class when expanded.

DNA: TGTGCCAGCAGCGTAGTGGGGGTAGATAATTCACCCCTCCACTTT
CDR3: CASSVVGVDNSPLHF
D: .
size: .
J: TRBJ1-6
V: TRBV9

DNA: TGCAGCTATAGCGGTAGCACAGATACGCAGTATTTT
CDR3: CSYSGSTDTQYF
D: .
size: .
J: TRBJ2-3
V: TRBV29-1

DNA: TGCAGTGCTAGAGGCAGTGCCTACTCTGCGGCCAACGTCCTGACTTTC
CDR3: CSARGSAYSAANVLTF
D: .
size: .
J: TRBJ2-6
V: TRBV20-1

DNA: TGTGCCAGTAGTATAGATTGGAAAATACGCACAGATACGCAGTATTTT
CDR3: CASSIDWKIRTDTQYF
D: .
size: once
J: TRBJ2-3
V: TRBV19

DNA: TGTGCCAGCAGCTTAGGGGGAACGGTATCTGGAGGCTACACCTTC
CDR3: CASSLGGTVSGGYTF
D: .
size: many
J: TRBJ1-2
V: TRBV7-2

DNA: TGTGCCAGCAGCCGGCGCTCCTACGAGCAGTACTTC
CDR3: CASSRRSYEQYF
D: .
size: .
J: TRBJ2-7
V: TRBV7-3

DNA: TGCAGTGCTAGACTAGGGGGGACCTCAGATACGCAGTATTTT
CDR3: CSARLGGTSDTQYF
D: .
size: .
J: TRBJ2-3
V: TRBV20-1

DNA: TGTGCCAGCAGCGTAAACAGGGGTGAGCAGTTCTTC
CDR3: CASSVNRGEQFF
D: TRBD1
size: medium-sized
J: TRBJ2-1
V: TRBV7-2

DNA: TGCAGTGCTCAGACAGCGGGGGGTACAACAGATACGCAGTATTTT
CDR3: CSAQTAGGTTDTQYF
D: TRBD2
size: .
J: TRBJ2-3
V: TRBV20-1

DNA: TGTGCCAGCAGCACCTTACAGGGGAACACTCAAGCTTTCTTT
CDR3: CASSTLQGNTQAFF
D: TRBD1
size: .
J: TRBJ1-1
V: TRBV7-2

DNA: TGTGCCAGCAGCCAAGTCGAGCTAGCCAATGAGCAGTTCTTC
CDR3: CASSQVELANEQFF
D: .
size: many
J: TRBJ2-1
V: TRBV3-1

DNA: TGTGCCAGCAGCTTGCAGGGGGGACATGGCTACACCTTC
CDR3: CASSLQGGHGYTF
D: TRBD1
size: .
J: TRBJ1-2
V: TRBV7-2

DNA: TGTGCCAGTAGTATTTCGGGAGGGCGGCATGAGCAGTTCTTC
CDR3: CASSISGGRHEQFF
D: TRBD2
size: once
J: TRBJ2-1
V: TRBV19

DNA: TGTGCCAGCAGCGGACTAGCGGGGAAGGGTGAGCAGTTCTTC
CDR3: CASSGLAGKGEQFF
D: TRBD2
size: .
J: TRBJ2-1
V: TRBV7-9

DNA: TGTGCCACCAGCAGAGAAAACAGGGGAGGTCAGCCCCAGCATTTT
CDR3: CATSRENRGGQPQHF
D: TRBD1
size: .
J: TRBJ1-5
V: TRBV15

DNA: TGCAGTGCTAGTGGGCTAGCGGAAGGAAAACTGTTTTTT
CDR3: CSASGLAEGKLFF
D: .
size: .
J: TRBJ1-4
V: TRBV20-1

DNA: TGTGCCAGCAGCTCAATTTCCGGGACCGGCTACGAGCAGTACTTC
CDR3: CASSSISGTGYEQYF
D: .
size: .
J: TRBJ2-7
V: TRBV7-9

DNA: TGTGCCAGCAGTGAACAGGGCCAAGAGACCCAGTACTTC
CDR3: CASSEQGQETQYF
D: .
size: .
J: TRBJ2-5
V: TRBV2

DNA: TGTGCCACCAGTGATTTGAGGGGGGGTCCAAACAATGAGCAGTTCTTC
CDR3: CATSDLRGGPNNEQFF
D: .
size: .
J: TRBJ2-1
V: TRBV24-1

DNA: TGCGCCAGCAGCGTTCAGGGAGGGGGGTCTTACGAGCAGTACTTC
CDR3: CASSVQGGGSYEQYF
D: .
size: .
J: TRBJ2-7
V: TRBV5-1

DNA: TGTGCCATCATCTTGGACTTATATCACAATGAGCAGTTCTTC
CDR3: CAIILDLYHNEQFF
D: .
size: .
J: TRBJ2-1
V: TRBV10-3

DNA: TGCAGTGCTACCCACGGGGGGGGAAGCACAGATACGCAGTATTTT
CDR3: CSATHGGGSTDTQYF
D: TRBD2
size: many
J: TRBJ2-3
V: TRBV20-1

DNA: TGCAGTGCGCCATCTGTCGGGGCCTCCTACACCGGGGAGCTGTTTTTT
CDR3: CSAPSVGASYTGELFF
D: .
size: .
J: TRBJ2-2
V: TRBV20-1

DNA: TGCAGTGCCGAAGAATCCTACAATGAGCAGTTCTTC
CDR3: CSAEESYNEQFF
D: .
size: .
J: TRBJ2-1
V: TRBV20-1

DNA: TGTGCCAGCAGCCCGGAACTAGCGGGGGACAATGAGCAGTATTTT
CDR3: CASSPELAGDNEQYF
D: TRBD2
size: .
J: TRBJ2-3
V: TRBV5-6

DNA: TGCAGTGCTAGAGATCCTGGGGCAGGGAGTGAAAAACTGTTTTTT
CDR3: CSARDPGAGSEKLFF
D: .
size: .
J: TRBJ1-4
V: TRBV20-1

DNA: TGCAGTGCTAGACAACTAGCGGGAGGTCGTGATGAGCAGTTCTTC
CDR3: CSARQLAGGRDEQFF
D: TRBD2
size: .
J: TRBJ2-1
V: TRBV20-1

DNA: TGTGCCAGCAGTTCAGGGGGTCCCTCTTTCGCCGGAGGTCAGCCCCAGCATTTT
CDR3: CASSSGGPSFAGGQPQHF
D: TRBD1
size: .
J: TRBJ1-5
V: TRBV6-1

DNA: TGTGCCAGCAGCTCAACTCGGATGAGGTTTAATGAAAAACTGTTCTTT
CDR3: CASSSTRMRFNEKLFF
D: .
size: .
J: TRBJ1-4
V: TRBV7-9

DNA: TGTGCCAGCACCATTCGGAGGGCGGGGGCTGGTGAGCAGTTCTTC
CDR3: CASTIRRAGAGEQFF
D: .
size: many
J: TRBJ2-1
V: TRBV12-3/TRBV12-4

DNA: TGTGCCAGCAGCTTGACTAGCACCCAGCATTTT
CDR3: CASSLTSTQHF
D: .
size: .
J: TRBJ1-5
V: TRBV7-3

DNA: TGTGCTAGCAGCTCCAACCCGTCGGGGGAAGAGACCCAGTACTTC
CDR3: CASSSNPSGEETQYF
D: .
size: many
J: TRBJ2-5
V: TRBV7-7

DNA: TGTGCCAGCAGTCACCATATCCTCTCCTACGAGCAGTACTTC
CDR3: CASSHHILSYEQYF
D: .
size: few
J: TRBJ2-7
V: TRBV6-5

DNA: TGTGCCAGTAGTTCCGACAGGGCAGTGGGTACCTACACCTTC
CDR3: CASSSDRAVGTYTF
D: TRBD1
size: .
J: TRBJ1-2
V: TRBV19

DNA: TGTGCCAGCAGTGTGGGACAGGGAAACACCATATATTTT
CDR3: CASSVGQGNTIYF
D: TRBD1
size: many
J: TRBJ1-3
V: TRBV6-1

DNA: TGTGCCAGCAGCCAATGGACTAGCGGGGCGAAAGAGACCCAGTACTTC
CDR3: CASSQWTSGAKETQYF
D: TRBD2
size: many
J: TRBJ2-5
V: TRBV14

DNA: TGTGCCAGCAGCCATGGAGACTACTACAATGAGCAGTTCTTC
CDR3: CASSHGDYYNEQFF
D: .
size: many
J: TRBJ2-1
V: TRBV7-2

DNA: TGTGCCAGCAGCCTCCCTGGGACATATAATTCACCCCTCCACTTT
CDR3: CASSLPGTYNSPLHF
D: .
size: few
J: TRBJ1-6
V: TRBV14

DNA: TGCAGTGCTCCCCAGCCCGGCGATAATTCACCCCTCCACTTT
CDR3: CSAPQPGDNSPLHF
D: .
size: .
J: TRBJ1-6
V: TRBV20-1

DNA: TGTGCCACCAGTGAAGGCGGCAAGGGGTATTTT
CDR3: CATSEGGKGYF
D: .
size: .
J: TRBJ2-3
V: TRBV24-1

DNA: TGTGCCAGCAGTGCGGGACTAGTGAGGGGTGATACGCAGTATTTT
CDR3: CASSAGLVRGDTQYF
D: TRBD2
size: .
J: TRBJ2-3
V: TRBV7-9

DNA: TGTGCCAGCATCAGAAAACAGTCCACCGGGGAGCTGTTTTTT
CDR3: CASIRKQSTGELFF
D: .
size: many
J: TRBJ2-2
V: TRBV7-8

DNA: TGTGCCAGCAGCCAAGGTTCAGGGGGCGGCGAGCAGTACTTC
CDR3: CASSQGSGGGEQYF
D: TRBD1
size: many
J: TRBJ2-7
V: TRBV3-1

DNA: TGTGCCACCCCGACCGACAGCGGGGGGGCCGGAGATACGCAGTATTTT
CDR3: CATPTDSGGAGDTQYF
D: TRBD2
size: .
J: TRBJ2-3
V: TRBV7-3

DNA: TGTGCCAGCAGCCAAGACAGGGGGGGGTACAATGAGCAGTTCTTC
CDR3: CASSQDRGGYNEQFF
D: TRBD1
size: many
J: TRBJ2-1
V: TRBV7-2

DNA: TGTGCCAGCAGCTTAGGCAGCGCGAACTATGGCTACACCTTC
CDR3: CASSLGSANYGYTF
D: .
size: .
J: TRBJ1-2
V: TRBV7-8

DNA: TGTGTCAGCAGCCGATTAGCGGGGGGATTCCAAGAGACCCAGTACTTC
CDR3: CVSSRLAGGFQETQYF
D: TRBD2
size: many
J: TRBJ2-5
V: TRBV7-8

DNA: TGTGCCAGCAGCGTAGAACCAGTACGCACAGATACGCAGTATTTT
CDR3: CASSVEPVRTDTQYF
D: .
size: .
J: TRBJ2-3
V: TRBV9

DNA: TGTGCCAGCAATCTTAGCGGGGGGGGTGGGGATGAGCAGTTCTTC
CDR3: CASNLSGGGGDEQFF
D: TRBD2
size: .
J: TRBJ2-1
V: TRBV28

DNA: TGTGCCAGCAGGAGGGGGGCCGTACAAGAGACCCAGTACTTC
CDR3: CASRRGAVQETQYF
D: .
size: .
J: TRBJ2-5
V: TRBV6-6

DNA: TGTGCCAGCAGTGGGGGACTGAGCCCCAATCAGCCCCAGCATTTT
CDR3: CASSGGLSPNQPQHF
D: .
size: .
J: TRBJ1-5
V: TRBV6-1

DNA: TGTGCCACCGGTCAGGGTGTCGACGAGCAGTACTTC
CDR3: CATGQGVDEQYF
D: .
size: .
J: TRBJ2-7
V: TRBV15

DNA: TGCAGTGCTAGAGATCGTGGCAGACAGGGTGAAAAACTGTTTTTT
CDR3: CSARDRGRQGEKLFF
D: TRBD1
size: .
J: TRBJ1-4
V: TRBV20-1

DNA: TGTGCCAGCCGCAAGGGACTAGCGGGGGGCCGGGGCACCGGGGAGCTGTTTTTT
CDR3: CASRKGLAGGRGTGELFF
D: TRBD2
size: many
J: TRBJ2-2
V: TRBV6-5